This record looks at one T cell receptor (beta chain) sequence and its context. Its antigen is undetermined. PCR employed 60 Vbeta and 13 Jbeta primers. Sequencing used immunoSEQ multiplex PCR; TCRdb keeps in-frame clones, though not all of them. This sample has 120,000 to 150,000 clones, with 88% found just once. This entry is derived from a study of cytomegalovirus exposure and HLA in healthy donors. The study's findings and limits: From TCR beta sequences, most subjects' HLA-A and HLA-B alleles were reportedly predicted accurately. When presence/absence was analysed, sequencing depth was taken to be roughly uniform across donors.

The CDR3 loop spans 13 amino acids. V trimming: 6 bases; J trimming: 2 bases; junction bases outside the gene matches: 5. Germline values: CDR1 GTSNPN, CDR2 SVGIG (reference sequence). The origin of this receptor is a woman in her forties in good health and CMV-seronegative. The sample comprised PBMCs. This chain joins TRBV30 and TRBJ2-3; 7 bases match TRBD2. CDR3 nucleotides: TGTGCCTGTGCCGGGACTACCACAGATACGCAGTATTTT. Protein product: CACAGTTTDTQYF.